These 21 T cell receptor beta chains were sequenced from one sample in a study of T cells after yellow fever vaccination. From the 5' RACE reads, TCRdb called clonotypes with MiXCR, one entry per CDR3 protein. This table holds 200,000 to 300,000 distinct CDR3 sequences, 6.7% found once. The specimen comprised CD4+ T cells sorted from PBMCs, sampled on the day of the yellow fever booster vaccination. The origin of the receptors is a man in his thirties or forties who received the YFV17D yellow fever vaccine.

This clonotype was observed many times. The chain employs TRBV30 and TRBJ2-7, with D hard to call. Deletions cut 4 bases from V and 7 bases from J, with 11 bases between. Germline CDR1 is GTSNPN and CDR2 is SVGIG (reference sequence). The CDR3 length is 11 residues. The CDR3 protein is CAWTRGGEQYF. DNA for the CDR3: TGTGCCTGGACAAGAGGCGGTGAGCAGTACTTC.

This clonotype showed up many times. The chain uses TRBV7-2 and TRBJ2-2; 12 bases are a match to TRBD2. Germline V gene sequence: CDR1 SGHTA, CDR2 FQGNSA. V gave up 4 bases and J gave up 7 bases; unmatched junction bases: 10. The CDR3 has 17 residues. CDR3 sequence (DNA): TGTGCCAGCAGCTCGGCTAGACTAGCGGGAGTGGACGGGGAGCTGTTTTTT. This encodes CASSSARLAGVDGELFF.

This clonotype was found a few times. The V call is TRBV20-1, the J call TRBJ2-7, with TRBD2 identical over 7 bases. The CDR3 has 14 residues. J gave up 4 bases and V 6 bases, and 12 bases lay outside the gene matches. In germline, CDR1 is DFQATT, CDR2 SNEGSKA (reference sequence). CDR3 loop: CSAPTGRPPYEQYF. Written as DNA, the CDR3 is TGCAGTGCACCTACCGGGAGGCCACCTTACGAGCAGTACTTC.

This clonotype was observed at least ten times. V and J are TRBV7-9 and TRBJ2-1; no firm D call. CDR1 and CDR2 (germline): SEHNR, FQNEAQ (reference sequence). V dropped 5 bases and J dropped 6 bases, with 14 bases sitting between them. This CDR3 region has 14 residues. The CDR3 protein is CASSPRALGNEQFF. CDR3 bases: TGTGCCAGCAGCCCCCGGGCCCTTGGCAATGAGCAGTTCTTC.

This clonotype was seen more than once but under ten times. The chain has TRBV7-9 and TRBJ2-5; D is ambiguous. V was trimmed by 1 base and J by 5 bases, leaving 11 bases between them. The germline CDR1 and CDR2 sequences are SEHNR and FQNEAQ (reference sequence). The CDR3 contains 14 residues. The CDR3 coding sequence is TGTGCCAGCAGCTTAGTCCCCAAGCCGGAGACCCAGTACTTC. It is translated as CASSLVPKPETQYF.

The chain recombines TRBV27 with TRBJ2-7, with D unclear. The germline gives CDR1 MNHEY, CDR2 SMNVEV (reference sequence). The CDR3 length is 14 residues. Trimming removed 5 bases at V and 0 bases at J, with 11 bases between. This CDR3 is CASSVTRVSYEQYF. CDR3 DNA: TGTGCCAGCAGTGTGACACGTGTCTCCTACGAGCAGTACTTC.

This clonotype was counted a few times. V is TRBV2 and J is TRBJ2-3; 11 nucleotides agree with TRBD2. From germline, CDR1 is SNHLY and CDR2 FYNNEI. This CDR3 has 17 amino acids. V dropped 4 bases and J dropped 5; count of bases not matched to a gene: 11. The CDR3 loop is CASSGRLAGIGLDTQYF. CDR3 DNA: TGTGCCAGCAGTGGAAGACTAGCGGGGATCGGTTTAGATACGCAGTATTTT.

This clonotype was detected many times. The chain is built from TRBV30 and TRBJ2-2; 8 bases match TRBD1. Per the germline V gene, CDR1 is GTSNPN and CDR2 is SVGIG (reference sequence). The V segment lost 1 base and the J segment 7 bases; nucleotides outside the gene matches: 5. The CDR3 is made up of 14 amino acids. The CDR3 protein is CAWSAGGSHGELFF. The CDR3 DNA follows: TGTGCCTGGAGTGCAGGGGGCAGTCACGGGGAGCTGTTTTTT.

A few counts support this clonotype. The V and J genes are TRBV9 and TRBJ2-5; 8 positions match TRBD1. From germline, CDR1 is SGDLS and CDR2 YYNGEE. Germline trimming cut 2 bases from V and 5 bases from J; bases unmatched to any gene: 8. This CDR3 contains 15 residues. For the CDR3, the DNA is TGTGCCAGCAGCGTGGCGACAGGGGCCTTGGAGACCCAGTACTTC. As protein: CASSVATGALETQYF.

The chain links TRBV7-2 to TRBJ2-3, with D perhaps TRBD1 or TRBD2 (5 bases each). In germline, CDR1 is SGHTA, CDR2 FQGNSA. Between the trimmed V and J ends, which lost 5 bases and 6 bases, there was a span of 21 bases. This CDR3 region has 16 residues. CDR3 coding DNA: TGTGCCAGCAGCAAATTCCAGACCGACAGCGGCGATACGCAGTATTTT. It encodes CASSKFQTDSGDTQYF.

This clonotype was detected ten times or more. This rearrangement joins TRBV7-2 to TRBJ2-5; no firm D call. Trimming removed 7 bases at V and 3 bases at J, with 18 bases between. The CDR3 length is 15 residues. The germline V gene encodes CDR1 SGHTA and CDR2 FQGNSA. The CDR3 DNA is TGTGCCAGCAACTCAGATCGGGCGCGGAAAGAGACCCAGTACTTC. Translating gives CASNSDRARKETQYF.

This clonotype was counted at least ten times. The chain links TRBV7-2 to TRBJ2-7; D uncertain. The germline V gene has CDR1 SGHTA and CDR2 FQGNSA. Trimming took off 1 base at V and 3 bases at J, with 7 bases between the two ends. The CDR3 covers 13 residues. The CDR3 DNA follows: TGTGCCAGCAGCTTAGACCTGCGCTACGAGCAGTACTTC. Its translation is CASSLDLRYEQYF. The complete variable domain, with remaining parts taken from reference TRBV7-2 and TRBJ2-7, reads GAGVSQSPSNKVTEKGKDVELRCDPISGHTALYWYRQSLGQGLEFLIYFQGNSAPDKSGLPSDRFSAERTGGSVSTLTIQRTQQEDSAVYLCASSLDLRYEQYFGPGTRLTVT.

Ten or more counts support this clonotype. The CDR3 is CAISPRQGENEKLFF. Here the CDR3 DNA reads TGTGCCATCAGCCCCCGACAGGGGGAAAATGAAAAACTGTTTTTT. The chain recombines TRBV10-3 with TRBJ1-4, with 9 bases fitting TRBD1. This CDR3 comprises 15 residues. Per germline, CDR1 ENHRY and CDR2 SYGVKD. V lost 6 bases and J lost 5; bases outside the gene matches: 7.

The chain joins TRBV4-3 to TRBJ1-1; D ambiguous. Germline V gives CDR1 LGHNA, CDR2 YSLEER. Between the trimmed V and J ends, which lost 0 bases and 9 bases, there was a span of 17 bases. This CDR3 spans 15 amino acids. The CDR3 nucleotides are TGCGCCAGCAGCCAAGAACGAGGTACGAGGCAGAAAGCTTTCTTT. Translated, it gives CASSQERGTRQKAFF.

The J gene is TRBJ1-2, the V gene TRBV7-9, with a tentative D call TRBD1 (6 bases). This CDR3 comprises 15 residues. Per the germline V gene, CDR1 is SEHNR and CDR2 is FQNEAQ (reference sequence). Trimming stripped 0 bases from V and 1 base from J, with 9 bases between. DNA for the CDR3: TGTGCCAGCAGCTTAGCCCGGACAGTTAACTATGGCTACACCTTC. Translating it yields CASSLARTVNYGYTF.

This clonotype was seen many times. The chain links TRBV10-3 to TRBJ2-5; D not resolved. The V and J ends lost 3 bases and 5 bases respectively, with 4 bases between them. The germline gives CDR1 ENHRY, CDR2 SYGVKD. The CDR3 spans 11 residues. DNA for the CDR3: TGTGCCATCAGTGAAACGGAGACCCAGTACTTC. The encoded protein is CAISETETQYF.

This clonotype has at least ten counts. V is TRBV29-1 and J is TRBJ2-7, with D possibly being TRBD1 or TRBD2 (6 bases each). The CDR3 is made up of 11 amino acids. CDR1 and CDR2 from the germline V gene are SQVTM and ANQGSEA. The CDR3 loop reads CTAVGGAEQYF. The CDR3 DNA is TGCACCGCCGTCGGGGGCGCTGAGCAGTACTTC.

This clonotype was observed a few times. The chain carries TRBV18 and TRBJ1-2, with 7 bases lining up with TRBD1. Trimming at V came to 5 bases and at J to 5 bases, leaving 8 bases not matched to a gene. Germline assignment: CDR1 KGHSH and CDR2 LQKENI. The CDR3 extends over 14 amino acids. The CDR3 DNA is TGTGCCAGCTCAGACCGGGACAGACGATATGGCTACACCTTC. It encodes CASSDRDRRYGYTF. The full variable domain, completed using reference TRBV18 and TRBJ1-2, is NAGVMQNPRHLVRRRGQEARLRCSPMKGHSHVYWYRQLPEEGLKFMVYLQKENIIDESGMPKERFSAEFPKEGPSILRIQQVVRGDSAAYFCASSDRDRRYGYTFGSGTRLTVV.

This clonotype was seen ten or more times. The chain links TRBV5-6 to TRBJ2-7, with 9 bases identical to TRBD1. Germline CDR1 and CDR2: SGHDT and YYEEEE. V lost 5 bases, J lost 6 bases, and 3 bases stayed unmatched. The CDR3 is 12 residues long. The CDR3 DNA is TGTGCCAGCAGTCCGGACAGGGGCGAGCAGTACTTC. This gives the protein CASSPDRGEQYF.

There are a few counts of this clonotype. V usage is TRBV20-1 and J usage is TRBJ2-7; D is unresolved. CDR1 DFQATT and CDR2 SNEGSKA come from the germline V gene (reference sequence). The CDR3 is 14 amino acids. Trimming cost V 4 bases and J 0 bases, with 13 bases left between them. CDR3 residues: CSATWLRSSYEQYF. The CDR3 region has the DNA TGCAGTGCTACCTGGCTCAGGAGCTCCTACGAGCAGTACTTC.

This clonotype was picked up a small number of times. The rearrangement uses TRBV10-3 and TRBJ1-6, with a tentative D call TRBD1 (5 bases). This CDR3 contains 14 residues. Trimming shortened V by 7 bases and J by 4 bases, and 11 bases separated the two germline ends. Germline values: CDR1 ENHRY, CDR2 SYGVKD. This CDR3 is CAITATEYNSPLHF. The CDR3 DNA sequence: TGTGCCATCACTGCGACAGAGTATAATTCACCCCTCCACTTT.